Many counts were recorded for the clone carrying this TCR beta chain. Its antigen is unidentified. This CDR3 has 15 residues. In germline, CDR1 is DFQATT, CDR2 SNEGSKA (reference sequence). Trimming took 5 bases from V and 5 from J; bases not matched to a gene: 10. All donors came from Russia, were Caucasian and healthy, and spanned ages about 6 to 95. Extractions gave at least 5.5 micrograms of total RNA per sample. This specimen belongs to a study of blood T cells in healthy people across ages. Findings and limits, study-wide: The recorded TCR beta diversity per million T cells decreased in a roughly linear manner with age.

With a J-beta primer mix and a sample-barcoded 5' primer, a second PCR ran roughly 6 to 11 cycles. Each cDNA molecule carried a tag from a template-switch adaptor that contained 12 random nucleotides. Via MiXCR, TCRdb re-called the 5' RACE reads, giving one row per CDR3 protein. This repertoire shows about 640,000 distinct CDR3 sequences, 25% to 35% found once; its top ten account for about 15%. Specimen: blood. The receptor's source is a woman aged 80 or over in good health. The rearrangement joins TRBV20-1 to TRBJ2-5; 11 bases align to TRBD2. The CDR3 nucleotides are TGCAGTGCTGCTGATAGCGGGGGGGCTAGGGAGACCCAGTACTTC. Its protein product is CSAADSGGARETQYF.